Described below is a single T cell receptor beta chain sequence and its context. As yet, its antigen is unknown. Trimming removed 4 bases from V and 1 base from J, with 10 bases in between. Per germline, CDR1 SGHVS and CDR2 FQNEAQ. This CDR3 is built from 14 residues. Selected positively for CCR7 and CD45RO-negative, naive CD8 cells excluded terminally differentiated effector memory CD45RA+ cells. The healthy adult donors were HIV-negative and reported no recent acute infections or vaccinations. Generated by immunoSEQ multiplex PCR, the TCRdb table keeps only in-frame clones and is missing some. The sample carries more than 550,000 clones, 92% recorded once. The sample comes from a study of shared clonotypes between healthy human individuals. Study-level background: Used for every donor were three CD4 naive, three CD4 memory, two CD8 naive and one CD8 memory plate. The study's findings and limits: The authors sampled blood alone, and tissue repertoires likely differ. Compared with memory subsets, naive subsets generally had larger estimated richness.

This receptor was identified in a man under 40 in good health. The material sequenced was naive CD8+ T cells sorted from blood. The chain combines TRBV7-8 with TRBJ1-1, with a weak D call TRBD1 (6 bases). CDR3 bases: TGTGCCAGCAGCTCCTTGGACAGGAACACTGAAGCTTTCTTT. The encoded protein is CASSSLDRNTEAFF.